This TCR beta chain derives from a study of T-cell reconstitution after alpha-beta-depleted transplantation in children. Study-level findings and limits: Most T-cell counts and diversity one year after the transplant came from T cells that were newly produced. High day-60 TCRbeta diversity in some patients came from surviving recipient T cells and thymic progenitors. Reportedly, roughly two months post-transplant, alpha-beta T cells arose from several hundred expanded graft clones.

A remark on this clonotype: The target antigen is unknown.

The CDR3 is 13 residues long. Trimming left V 4 bases short and J 5 bases short, with 12 bases between. The V gene's germline CDR1 is SGHRS and CDR2 YFSETQ. As it was prepared, the TCRbeta library received unique molecular identifiers. TCRdb re-analysed the PCR reads in MiXCR, keeping a single row per CDR3 protein. The sample consists of some 300,000 distinct CDR3 sequences, approximately 7.3% of them appearing once. This receptor was taken from a female patient between 2 and 15 years old who had a stem cell transplant for Fanconi anemia, so the T cells may come from the graft donor. This chain links TRBV5-1 with TRBJ1-1; no firm D call. Sequencing used peripheral blood, obtained 360 days after TCRalphabeta/CD19-depleted stem cell transplant. The CDR3 DNA follows: TGCGCCAGCAGCATGGACGGAGGGACTGAAGCTTTCTTT. Translated, it gives CASSMDGGTEAFF.